This T cell receptor (beta chain) was captured by sequencing in a study of read filtering for tumor transcriptome and immune sequencing. This clonotype was picked up many times. In germline, CDR1 is LGHDT, CDR2 YNNKEL (reference sequence). The CDR3 is 15 amino acids. Trimming removed 4 bases from V and 5 bases from J, with 17 bases in between. From around 0.4 ug of RNA, a library with molecular barcoded alpha/delta and beta/gamma adaptors was made. TCRdb called the reads again in MiXCR, with one record for every CDR3 protein. The top ten hold 25% to 35% of the sample, which has about 40,000 distinct CDR3 sequences, roughly 15% seen once.

This chain joins TRBV3-1 and TRBJ2-5, with D perhaps assigned TRBD1 or TRBD2 (5 bases each). The TCR originated in a donor aged 40 or over with multiple myeloma. Sequenced sample: a population of CD138-negative cells sorted from bone marrow. The CDR3 here is CASSRTGTRRETQYF. The CDR3 DNA reads TGTGCCAGCAGCCGGACCGGGACCCGGAGGGAGACCCAGTACTTC.